Below, 14 T cell receptor beta chains from the same sample are listed, as sequenced in a study of T cells in Graves' hyperthyroidism and ophthalmopathy. TCR beta CDR3 regions were amplified from RNA transcripts. First-round RT-PCR of the TCR CDR3 relied on the HTBI primer set. Via MiXCR, TCRdb re-called the multiplex PCR reads, giving one row per CDR3 protein. The sample includes under 350,000 distinct CDR3 sequences, roughly 18% seen only once; the top ten take about 49%. Sample: blood. The source of these receptors is a woman in her forties or fifties with Graves' hyperthyroidism.

This clonotype appeared many times. The chain uses TRBV7-9 and TRBJ2-7; D possibly matches TRBD1 or TRBD2 (5 bases each). The V end was cut by 3 bases, the J end by 5 bases, with 14 bases between. Germline V gene sequence: CDR1 SEHNR, CDR2 FQNEAQ (reference sequence). This CDR3 is 14 amino acids long. The CDR3 loop reads CASSFLGPPDEQYF. The DNA of the CDR3 is TGTGCCAGCAGCTTTCTGGGACCGCCAGACGAGCAGTACTTC.

This clonotype has only a few counts. The gene calls are TRBV2 and TRBJ2-2; 7 nucleotides match TRBD2. Germline V gives CDR1 SNHLY, CDR2 FYNNEI. The CDR3 runs 14 residues. The J segment lost 0 bases and the V segment lost 7 bases, leaving 2 bases of the junction unmatched. CDR3 protein: CASNRGANTGELFF. The CDR3, as DNA: TGTGCCAGCAATCGGGGGGCGAACACCGGGGAGCTGTTTTTT.

This rearrangement joins TRBV29-1 to TRBJ2-7; 7 bases line up with TRBD2. This CDR3 is 15 amino acids long. After removal of 6 bases from V and 3 bases from J, the junction contained 14 bases not matched to a gene. The germline V gene has CDR1 SQVTM and CDR2 ANQGSEA. The CDR3 DNA is TGCAGCGTGATGGGTACGGCGGGACTATTCTACGAGCAGTACTTC. Its translation: CSVMGTAGLFYEQYF.

This chain uses TRBV6-1 with TRBJ2-5, with D hard to call. V was cut by 7 bases and J by 0 bases, with 6 bases left in between. The length of the CDR3 is 12 residues. The germline gives CDR1 MNHNS, CDR2 SASEGT. The CDR3 nucleotides read TGTGCCAGCACCCAGGACCAAGAGACCCAGTACTTC. Its translation: CASTQDQETQYF.

This clonotype came up many times. V and J are TRBV28 and TRBJ1-1; possible D gene TRBD1, 5 bases. In germline, CDR1 is MDHEN, CDR2 SYDVKM. V shed 8 bases and J shed 7 bases, with 11 bases lying between them. The CDR3 spans 11 residues. The CDR3 DNA reads as TGTGCCAGCTGGCAGGGACTTGAAGCTTTCTTT. Translating it yields CASWQGLEAFF.

The V and J genes are TRBV10-2 and TRBJ1-1; D perhaps matches TRBD1 (5 bases). From germline, CDR1 is WSHSY and CDR2 SAAADI. Deletions cut 4 bases from V and 1 base from J, with 10 bases between. The CDR3 sequence is 14 residues long. The CDR3 sequence is CASSALDRNTEAFF. The CDR3 DNA reads as TGCGCCAGCAGTGCCCTCGACAGGAACACTGAAGCTTTCTTT.

The chain's CDR3 is CASSFADRAADTQYF. The CDR3 DNA follows: TGTGCCAGCAGTTTCGCGGACAGGGCGGCAGATACGCAGTATTTT. This chain joins TRBV28 and TRBJ2-3; 8 positions agree with TRBD1. The CDR3 covers 15 residues. The trim removed 3 bases at V and 4 bases at J, leaving 6 bases unmatched. Germline V gives CDR1 MDHEN, CDR2 SYDVKM.

The J gene is TRBJ2-3, the V gene TRBV7-8; perhaps TRBD1 as D (5 bases). This CDR3 spans 14 amino acids. With 5 bases removed from V and 6 bases from J, the gap between germline ends came to 15 bases. The germline gives CDR1 SGHVS, CDR2 FQNEAQ. The CDR3 DNA follows: TGTGCCAGCAGCCTAAGACACCAGGGCGATACGCAGTATTTT. Its translation: CASSLRHQGDTQYF.

This clonotype was seen ten or more times. This sequence joins TRBV11-2 and TRBJ2-7, with D perhaps matching TRBD1 (7 bases). The CDR3 has 16 amino acids. From germline, CDR1 is SGHAT and CDR2 FQNNGV. The V and J ends lost 1 base and 1 base respectively, with 14 bases between them. CDR3 nucleotide sequence: TGTGCCAGCAGCTTAGTCGGCAGGGGGAGGTCCTACGAGCAGTACTTC. Its protein product is CASSLVGRGRSYEQYF.

The sample holds many counts of this clonotype. The CDR3 DNA follows: TGTGCCAGCAGCCAAGAGACTGAAGCTTTCTTT. Residues: CASSQETEAFF. The chain uses TRBV3-1 and TRBJ1-1; D not resolved. This CDR3 has 11 residues. Trimming stripped 0 bases from V and 5 bases from J, with 1 base between. Per the germline V gene, CDR1 is LGHDT and CDR2 is YNNKEL (reference sequence).

The chain has TRBV29-1 and TRBJ2-1; D might be TRBD2 (6 bases). Trimming cost V 2 bases and J 12 bases, with 17 bases left between them. This CDR3 has 13 amino acids. Germline loops: CDR1 SQVTM, CDR2 ANQGSEA. The DNA for the CDR3 is TGCAGCGTTGAAATGGAGGGCCTTCTGGGGCAGTTCTTC. Translation gives CSVEMEGLLGQFF.

This sequence joins TRBV19 and TRBJ2-6; 8 nucleotides line up with TRBD1. Germline loops: CDR1 LNHDA, CDR2 SQIVND (reference sequence). The CDR3 totals 15 residues. V lost 7 bases to trimming and J lost 2 bases; unmatched junction nucleotides: 4. DNA for the CDR3: TGTGCCAGTACTATGGACAGGGCTGGGGCCAACGTCCTGACTTTC. Protein: CASTMDRAGANVLTF. The full variable domain, its missing parts supplied by reference TRBV19 and TRBJ2-6, is DGGITQSPKYLFRKEGQNVTLSCEQNLNHDAMYWYRQDPGQGLRLIYYSQIVNDFQKGDIAEGYSVSREKKESFPLTVTSAQKNPTAFYLCASTMDRAGANVLTFGAGSRLTVL.

The chain employs TRBV4-1 and TRBJ2-3; 10 bases match TRBD2. Germline assignment: CDR1 MGHRA and CDR2 YSYEKL. V lost 3 bases to trimming and J lost 2 bases; unmatched junction nucleotides: 5. The CDR3 is 16 amino acids. CDR3 protein: CASSQELAGPTDTQYF. The DNA of the CDR3 is TGCGCCAGCAGCCAGGAACTAGCGGGGCCCACAGATACGCAGTATTTT.

This clonotype was counted only a few times. The chain joins TRBV9 to TRBJ1-6, with D hard to call. V was clipped by 4 bases and J by 9 bases, with 14 bases between them. This CDR3 contains 14 residues. Germline V gene data show CDR1 as SGDLS and CDR2 as YYNGEE. Here the CDR3 DNA reads TGTGCCAGCAGCCAAGACACGGGCTCTTCACCCCTCCACTTT. Protein sequence: CASSQDTGSSPLHF.